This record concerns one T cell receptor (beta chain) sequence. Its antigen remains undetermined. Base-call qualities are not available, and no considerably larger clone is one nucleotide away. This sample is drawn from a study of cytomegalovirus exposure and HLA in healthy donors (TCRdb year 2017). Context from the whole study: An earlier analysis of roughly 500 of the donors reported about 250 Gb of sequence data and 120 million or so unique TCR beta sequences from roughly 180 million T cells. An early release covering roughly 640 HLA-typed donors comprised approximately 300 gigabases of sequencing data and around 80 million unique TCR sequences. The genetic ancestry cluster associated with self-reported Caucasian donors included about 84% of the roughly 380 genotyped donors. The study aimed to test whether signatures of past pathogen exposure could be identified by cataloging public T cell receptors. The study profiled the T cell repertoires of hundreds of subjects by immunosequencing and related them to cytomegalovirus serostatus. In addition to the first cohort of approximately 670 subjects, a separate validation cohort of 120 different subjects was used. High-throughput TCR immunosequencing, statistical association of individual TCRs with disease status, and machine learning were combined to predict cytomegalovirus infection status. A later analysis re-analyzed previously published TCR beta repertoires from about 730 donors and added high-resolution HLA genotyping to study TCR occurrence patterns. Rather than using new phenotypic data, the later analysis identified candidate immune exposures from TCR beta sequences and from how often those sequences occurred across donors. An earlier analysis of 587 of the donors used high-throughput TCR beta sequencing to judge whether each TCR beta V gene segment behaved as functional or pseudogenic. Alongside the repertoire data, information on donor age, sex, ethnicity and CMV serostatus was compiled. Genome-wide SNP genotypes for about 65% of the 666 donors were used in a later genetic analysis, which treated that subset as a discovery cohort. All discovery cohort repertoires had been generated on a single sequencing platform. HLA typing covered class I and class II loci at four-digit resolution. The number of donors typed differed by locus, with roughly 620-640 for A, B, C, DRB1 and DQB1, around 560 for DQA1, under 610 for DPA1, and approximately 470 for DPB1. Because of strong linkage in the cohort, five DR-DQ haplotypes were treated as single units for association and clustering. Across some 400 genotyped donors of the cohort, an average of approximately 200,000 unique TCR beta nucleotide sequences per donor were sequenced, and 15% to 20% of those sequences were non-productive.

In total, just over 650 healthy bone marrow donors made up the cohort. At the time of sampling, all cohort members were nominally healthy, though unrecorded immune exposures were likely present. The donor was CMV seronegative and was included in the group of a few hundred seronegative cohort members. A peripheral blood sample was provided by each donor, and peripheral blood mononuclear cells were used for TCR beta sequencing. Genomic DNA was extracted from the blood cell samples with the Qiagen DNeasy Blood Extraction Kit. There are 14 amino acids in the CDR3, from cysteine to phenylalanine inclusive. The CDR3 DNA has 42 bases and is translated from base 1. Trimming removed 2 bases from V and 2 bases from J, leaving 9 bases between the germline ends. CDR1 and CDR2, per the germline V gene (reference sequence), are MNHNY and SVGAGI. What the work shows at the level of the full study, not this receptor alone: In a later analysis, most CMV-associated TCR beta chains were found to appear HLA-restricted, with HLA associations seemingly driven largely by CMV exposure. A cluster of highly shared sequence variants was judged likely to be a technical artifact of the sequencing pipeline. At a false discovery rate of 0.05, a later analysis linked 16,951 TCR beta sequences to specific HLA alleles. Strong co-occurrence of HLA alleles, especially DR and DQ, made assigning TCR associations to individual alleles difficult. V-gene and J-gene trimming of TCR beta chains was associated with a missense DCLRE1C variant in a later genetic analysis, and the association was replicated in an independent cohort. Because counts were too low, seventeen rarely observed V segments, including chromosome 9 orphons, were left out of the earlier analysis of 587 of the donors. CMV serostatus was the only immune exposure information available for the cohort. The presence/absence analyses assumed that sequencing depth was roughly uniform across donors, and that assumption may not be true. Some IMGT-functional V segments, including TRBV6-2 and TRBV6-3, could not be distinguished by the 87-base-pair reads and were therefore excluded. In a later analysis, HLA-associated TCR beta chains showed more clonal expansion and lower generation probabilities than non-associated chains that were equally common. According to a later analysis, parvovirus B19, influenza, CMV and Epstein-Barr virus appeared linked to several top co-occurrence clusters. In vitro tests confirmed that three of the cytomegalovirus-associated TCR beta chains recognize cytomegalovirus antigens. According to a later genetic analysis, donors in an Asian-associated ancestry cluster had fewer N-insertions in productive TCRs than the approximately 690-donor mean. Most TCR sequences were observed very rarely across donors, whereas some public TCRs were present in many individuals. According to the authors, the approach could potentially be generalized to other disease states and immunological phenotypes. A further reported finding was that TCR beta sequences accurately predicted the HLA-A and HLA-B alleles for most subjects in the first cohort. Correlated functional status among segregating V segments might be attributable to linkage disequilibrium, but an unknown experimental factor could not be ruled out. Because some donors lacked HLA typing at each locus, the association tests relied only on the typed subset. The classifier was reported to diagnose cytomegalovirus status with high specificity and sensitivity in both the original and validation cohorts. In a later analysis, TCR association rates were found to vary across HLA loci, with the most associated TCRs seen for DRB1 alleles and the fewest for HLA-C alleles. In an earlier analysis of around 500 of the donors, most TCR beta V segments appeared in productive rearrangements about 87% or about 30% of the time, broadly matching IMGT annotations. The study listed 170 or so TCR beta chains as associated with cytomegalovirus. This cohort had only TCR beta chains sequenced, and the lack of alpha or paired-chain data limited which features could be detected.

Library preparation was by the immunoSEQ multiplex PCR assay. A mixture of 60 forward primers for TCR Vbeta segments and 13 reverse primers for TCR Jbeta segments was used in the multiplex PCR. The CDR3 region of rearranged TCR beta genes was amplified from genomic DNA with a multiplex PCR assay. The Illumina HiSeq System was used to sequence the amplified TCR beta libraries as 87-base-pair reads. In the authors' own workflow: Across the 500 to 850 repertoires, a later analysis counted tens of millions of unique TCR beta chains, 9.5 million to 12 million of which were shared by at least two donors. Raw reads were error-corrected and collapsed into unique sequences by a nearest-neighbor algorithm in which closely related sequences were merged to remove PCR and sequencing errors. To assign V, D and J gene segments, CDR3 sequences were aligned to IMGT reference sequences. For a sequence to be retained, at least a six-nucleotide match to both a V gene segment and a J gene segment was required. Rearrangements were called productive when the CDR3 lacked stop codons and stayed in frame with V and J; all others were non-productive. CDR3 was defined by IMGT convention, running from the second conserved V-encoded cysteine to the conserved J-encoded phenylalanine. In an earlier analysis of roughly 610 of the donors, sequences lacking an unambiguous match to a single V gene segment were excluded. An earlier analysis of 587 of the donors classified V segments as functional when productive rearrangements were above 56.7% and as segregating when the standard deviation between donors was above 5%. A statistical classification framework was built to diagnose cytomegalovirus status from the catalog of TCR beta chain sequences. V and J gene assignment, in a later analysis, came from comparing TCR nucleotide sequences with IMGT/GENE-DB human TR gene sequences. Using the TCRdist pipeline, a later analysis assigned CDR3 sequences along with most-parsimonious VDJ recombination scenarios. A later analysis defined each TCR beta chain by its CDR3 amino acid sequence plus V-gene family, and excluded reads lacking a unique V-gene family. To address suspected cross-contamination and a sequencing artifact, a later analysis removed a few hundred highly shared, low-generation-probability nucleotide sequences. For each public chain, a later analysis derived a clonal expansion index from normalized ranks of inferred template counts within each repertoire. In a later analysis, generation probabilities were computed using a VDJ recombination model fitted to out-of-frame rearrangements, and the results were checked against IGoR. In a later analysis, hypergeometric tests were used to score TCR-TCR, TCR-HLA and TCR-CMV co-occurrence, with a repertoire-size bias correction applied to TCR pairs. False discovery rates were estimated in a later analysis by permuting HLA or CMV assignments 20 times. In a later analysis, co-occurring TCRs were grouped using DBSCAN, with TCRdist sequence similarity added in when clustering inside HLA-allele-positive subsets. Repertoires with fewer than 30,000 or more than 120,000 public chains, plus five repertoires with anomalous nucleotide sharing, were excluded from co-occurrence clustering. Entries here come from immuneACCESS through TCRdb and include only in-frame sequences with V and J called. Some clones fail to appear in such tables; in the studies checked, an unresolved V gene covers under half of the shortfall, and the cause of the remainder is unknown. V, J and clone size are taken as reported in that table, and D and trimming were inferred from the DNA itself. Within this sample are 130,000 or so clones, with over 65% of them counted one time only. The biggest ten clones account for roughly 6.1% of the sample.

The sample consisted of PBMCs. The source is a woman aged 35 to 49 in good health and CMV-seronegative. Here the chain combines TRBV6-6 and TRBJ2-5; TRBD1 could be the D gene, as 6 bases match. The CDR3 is CASSYEQGQETQYF. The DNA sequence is TGTGCCAGCAGTTACGAACAGGGTCAAGAGACCCAGTACTTC.